This T cell receptor beta chain appears in the sequencing data of a study of blood T cell repertoires in COVID-19. Some clones are missing from TCRdb's copy, which holds only in-frame ones; the method was immunoSEQ multiplex PCR. This repertoire shows around 230,000 clones, approximately 82% found once; its top ten account for 8.2%. Germline V lookup: CDR1 SGHDT, CDR2 YYEEEE. The V and J ends lost 0 bases and 7 bases, in that order; junction bases with no gene match: 12. CDR3 length: 16 amino acids. This clonotype was sampled from a woman aged 50 to 60 with acute or convalescent COVID-19. The rearrangement links TRBV5-6 to TRBJ1-2; TRBD1 aligns across 7 bases. The sample was peripheral blood. CDR3 residues: CASSLERDRERGGYTF. In DNA form, the CDR3 reads TGTGCCAGCAGCTTGGAGAGAGACAGGGAGCGTGGTGGCTACACCTTC.